This T cell receptor beta chain was sequenced in a study of long-term antiretroviral therapy in people with HIV. Regarding this clone: Antigen unknown.

Everyone in the study who had HIV was treated in the United States. Samples were assayed with immunoSEQ v3.0 at survey level. Sequencing was directed toward about 40,000-55,000 T-cell genomes in each sample. Data came from immunoSEQ multiplex PCR; TCRdb stores just in-frame clones and leaves some out. The repertoire includes tens of thousands of clones, under 90% of them detected once, and almost 3.5% sits in the top ten. Findings and limits, study-wide: Within the repertoire, clones expanded before ART were dominant at all time points. Compared with controls, HIV repertoires showed narrower CDR3 length ranges.

The source material was unsorted PBMCs, sampled 1.9 years after starting antiretroviral therapy. This receptor was taken from a woman aged 45-59 years with HIV.

This CDR3 reads CASSTGLAGGIQYF. The CDR3 DNA is TGCGCCAGCAGCACTGGACTAGCGGGGGGGATCCAGTACTTC. This chain links TRBV5-1 with TRBJ2-5, with 15 bases lining up with TRBD2. The CDR3 is 14 amino acids. Unmatched junction bases numbered 5, after V lost 4 bases and J lost 10 bases. CDR1 and CDR2 from the germline V gene are SGHRS and YFSETQ.